Sequencing of this T cell receptor (beta chain) was carried out in a study of PD-1 blockade in classical Hodgkin lymphoma. General observations from the study: Compared with baseline, CD4+ but not CD8+ TCR diversity had risen significantly by C4D1. Newly diagnosed patients reportedly had lower baseline TCR diversity than healthy donors. Prior to therapy, complete responders displayed diversity much like that of newly diagnosed patients.

As for this clone: Its antigen remains unknown.

As to time point: cycle 4 day 1 (C4D1), after 6 weeks of nivolumab. All the patients suffered relapse after autologous stem cell transplantation, and brentuximab vedotin exposure differed. Best outcomes ranged across complete response, partial response and progressive disease. The data were produced by immunoSEQ multiplex PCR, yet TCRdb's version contains in-frame clones alone and is incomplete. The sample shows tens of thousands of clones, 70% to 80% of them seen only once. This CDR3 comprises 9 residues. This receptor was identified in a human donor with classical Hodgkin lymphoma. The chain uses TRBV21-1 and TRBJ2-7; TRBD1 is taken as the D call from the table, unchecked against the DNA. TRBV21-1 is a pseudogene. The specimen comprised peripheral blood mononuclear cells (PBMCs), sampled before the fourth cycle of nivolumab. The CDR3: CASSKALAF. CDR3 coding DNA: TGTGCCAGCAGCAAAGCGTTGGCCTTT.